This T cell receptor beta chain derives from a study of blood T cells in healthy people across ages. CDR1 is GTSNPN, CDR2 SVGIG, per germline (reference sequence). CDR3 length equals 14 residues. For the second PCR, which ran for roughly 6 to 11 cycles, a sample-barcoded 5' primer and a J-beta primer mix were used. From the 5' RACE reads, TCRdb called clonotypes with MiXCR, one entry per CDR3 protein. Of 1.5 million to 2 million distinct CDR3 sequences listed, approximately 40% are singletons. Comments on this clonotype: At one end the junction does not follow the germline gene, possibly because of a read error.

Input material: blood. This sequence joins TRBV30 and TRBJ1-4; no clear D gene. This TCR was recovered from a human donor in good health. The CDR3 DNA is TGTGCCTGGAATCAAAGAGCAACTAATGAAAAGCTGTTTTTT. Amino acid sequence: CAWNQRATNEKLFF. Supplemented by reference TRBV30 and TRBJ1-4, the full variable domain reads SQTIHQWPATLVQPVGSPLSLECTVEGTSNPNLYWYRQAAGRGLQLLFYSVGIGQISSEVPQNLSASRPQDRQFILSSKKLLLSDSGFYLCAWNQRATNEKLFFGSGTQLSVL.